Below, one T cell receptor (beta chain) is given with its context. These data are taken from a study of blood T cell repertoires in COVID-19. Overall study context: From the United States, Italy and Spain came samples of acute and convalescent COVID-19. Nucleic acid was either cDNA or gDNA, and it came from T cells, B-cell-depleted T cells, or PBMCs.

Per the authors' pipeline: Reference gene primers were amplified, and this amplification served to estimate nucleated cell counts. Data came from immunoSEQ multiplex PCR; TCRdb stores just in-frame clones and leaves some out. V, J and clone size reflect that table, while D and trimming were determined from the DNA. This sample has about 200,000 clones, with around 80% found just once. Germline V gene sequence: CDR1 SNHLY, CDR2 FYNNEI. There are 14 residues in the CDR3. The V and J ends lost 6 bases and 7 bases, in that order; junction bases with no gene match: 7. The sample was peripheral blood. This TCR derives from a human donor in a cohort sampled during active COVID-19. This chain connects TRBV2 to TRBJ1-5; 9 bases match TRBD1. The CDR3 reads CASRVGQGYQPQHF. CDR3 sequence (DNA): TGTGCCAGCAGGGTAGGACAGGGGTACCAGCCCCAGCATTTT.